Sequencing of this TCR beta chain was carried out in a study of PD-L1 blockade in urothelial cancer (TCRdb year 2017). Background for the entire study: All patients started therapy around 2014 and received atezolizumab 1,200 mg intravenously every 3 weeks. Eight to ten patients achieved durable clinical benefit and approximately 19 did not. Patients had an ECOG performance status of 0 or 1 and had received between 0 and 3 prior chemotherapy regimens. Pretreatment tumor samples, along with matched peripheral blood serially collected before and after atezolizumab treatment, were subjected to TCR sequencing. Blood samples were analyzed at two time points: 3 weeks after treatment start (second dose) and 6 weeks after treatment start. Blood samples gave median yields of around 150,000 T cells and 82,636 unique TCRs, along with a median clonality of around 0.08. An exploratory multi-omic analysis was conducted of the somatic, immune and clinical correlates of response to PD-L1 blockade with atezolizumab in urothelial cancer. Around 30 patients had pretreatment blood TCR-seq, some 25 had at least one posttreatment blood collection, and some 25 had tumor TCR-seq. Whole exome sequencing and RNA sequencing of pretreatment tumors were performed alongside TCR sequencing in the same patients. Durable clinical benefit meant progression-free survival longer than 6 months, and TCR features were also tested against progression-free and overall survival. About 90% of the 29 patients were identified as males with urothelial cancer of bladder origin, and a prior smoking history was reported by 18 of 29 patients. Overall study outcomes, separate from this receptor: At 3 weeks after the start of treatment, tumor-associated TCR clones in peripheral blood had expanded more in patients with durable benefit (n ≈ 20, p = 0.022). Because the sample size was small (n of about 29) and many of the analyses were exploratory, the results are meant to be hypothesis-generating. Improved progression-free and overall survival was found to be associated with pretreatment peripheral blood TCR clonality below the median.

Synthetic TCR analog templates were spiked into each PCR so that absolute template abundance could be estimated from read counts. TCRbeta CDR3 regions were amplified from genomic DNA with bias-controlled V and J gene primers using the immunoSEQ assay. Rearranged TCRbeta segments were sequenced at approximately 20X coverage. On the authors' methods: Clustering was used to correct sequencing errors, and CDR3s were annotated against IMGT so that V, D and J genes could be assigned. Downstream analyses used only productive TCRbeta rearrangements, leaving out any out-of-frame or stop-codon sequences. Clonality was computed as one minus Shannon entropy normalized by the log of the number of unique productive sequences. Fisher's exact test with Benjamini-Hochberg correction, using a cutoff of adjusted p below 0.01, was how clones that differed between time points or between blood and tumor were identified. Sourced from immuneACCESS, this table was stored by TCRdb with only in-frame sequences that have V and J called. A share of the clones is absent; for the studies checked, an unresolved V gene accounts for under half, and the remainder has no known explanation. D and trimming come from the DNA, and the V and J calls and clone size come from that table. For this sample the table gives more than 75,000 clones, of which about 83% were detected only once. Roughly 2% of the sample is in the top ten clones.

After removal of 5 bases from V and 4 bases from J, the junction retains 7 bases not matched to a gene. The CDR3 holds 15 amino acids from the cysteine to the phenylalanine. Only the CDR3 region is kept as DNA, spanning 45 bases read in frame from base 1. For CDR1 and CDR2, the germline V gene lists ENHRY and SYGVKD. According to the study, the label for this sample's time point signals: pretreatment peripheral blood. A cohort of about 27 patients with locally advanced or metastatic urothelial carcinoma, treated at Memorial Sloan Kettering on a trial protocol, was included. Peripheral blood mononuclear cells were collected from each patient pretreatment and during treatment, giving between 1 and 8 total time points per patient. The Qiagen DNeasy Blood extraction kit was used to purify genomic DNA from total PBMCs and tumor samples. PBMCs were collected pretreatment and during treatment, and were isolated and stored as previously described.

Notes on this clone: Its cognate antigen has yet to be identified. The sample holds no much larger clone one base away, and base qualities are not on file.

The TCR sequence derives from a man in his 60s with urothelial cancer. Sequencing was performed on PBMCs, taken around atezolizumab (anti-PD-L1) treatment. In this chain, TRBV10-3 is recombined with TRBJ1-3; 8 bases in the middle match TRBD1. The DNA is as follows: TGTGCCATCAGTTCGTCGGGACAGGCCGGAAACACCATATATTTT. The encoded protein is CAISSSGQAGNTIYF.